This is a list of T cell receptor beta chains from one sample in a study of spatial heterogeneity in lung cancer. TCRdb analysed the 5' RACE reads with MiXCR anew, one entry per CDR3 protein. The table shows about 25,000 distinct CDR3 sequences, with 6.5% to 8% occurring only once. Here the sequenced sample was PBMCs, taken at surgery. Receptors were obtained from a male donor with early-stage non-small cell lung cancer. Both conserved end residues are part of each CDR3. The D gene is left open where the match is weak. Only part of the rows carry a size: once, few, many, or a class if the clone is expanded.

cdr3_length clone_size j_call v_call d_call cdr3_nt cdr3_aa
16 many TRBJ2-7 TRBV12-3/TRBV12-4 TRBD1 TGTGCCAGCAGTTTACGGACAGGGGGTTTGAGGCACGAGCAGTACTTC CASSLRTGGLRHEQYF
13 NA TRBJ2-1 TRBV18 NA TGTGCCAGCTCACTACCTCCGGGACATGAGCAGTTCTTC CASSLPPGHEQFF
12 many TRBJ1-5 TRBV20-1 NA TGCAGTGCTCCAGGTAGCAATCAGCCCCAGCATTTT CSAPGSNQPQHF
13 many TRBJ2-1 TRBV6-5 TRBD1 TGTGCCAGCAGCGGACAGGGCAGAAATGAGCAGTTCTTC CASSGQGRNEQFF
13 many TRBJ1-6 TRBV12-5 NA TGTGCTAGTGGCCTCGCCGGCAATTCACCCCTCCACTTT CASGLAGNSPLHF
15 NA TRBJ2-3 TRBV30 TRBD1 TGTGCCTGGACCGAGGGACAGGGAAGCACAGATACGCAGTATTTT CAWTEGQGSTDTQYF
12 many TRBJ2-1 TRBV2 NA TGTGCCAGCAGCGCGGGCTTCAATGAGCAGTTCTTC CASSAGFNEQFF
12 many TRBJ1-2 TRBV28 NA TGTGCCAGCAGTCTCACCTTTGGGGGCTACACCTTC CASSLTFGGYTF
18 many TRBJ2-1 TRBV29-1 TRBD1 TGCAGCGCCGCGATCGGGACAGGGTATTTTTTAGAGGAGAATGAGCAGTTCTTC CSAAIGTGYFLEENEQFF
14 NA TRBJ2-7 TRBV7-6 NA TGTGCCAGCAGCTTACGCGGACAGTCCTACGAGCAGTACTTC CASSLRGQSYEQYF
13 many TRBJ2-5 TRBV28 NA TGTGCCAGCACCCAGGGGCAATCGAGGACCCAGTACTTC CASTQGQSRTQYF
17 many TRBJ2-3 TRBV6-2/TRBV6-3 NA TGTGCCAGCAGTATCCCACGACTGGATTTAGGAGCAGATACGCAGTATTTT CASSIPRLDLGADTQYF
13 many TRBJ1-1 TRBV12-3/TRBV12-4 NA TGTGCCAGCAGTTTGGGGGGCGCGACTGAAGCTTTCTTT CASSLGGATEAFF
12 many TRBJ2-1 TRBV19 TRBD2 TGTGCCAGTAGTATCGGGGGGGGAGGCCAGTTCTTC CASSIGGGGQFF
12 many TRBJ2-1 TRBV10-3 NA TGTGCCATCAGTGTCACAGACAATGAGCAGTTCTTC CAISVTDNEQFF
13 many TRBJ2-3 TRBV19 NA TGTGCCAGTAGTGGAACCAGGATAGATACGCAGTATTTT CASSGTRIDTQYF
13 many TRBJ1-1 TRBV2 NA TGTGCCAGCAGTCGGGACACCCTGCAGGAAGCTTTCTTT CASSRDTLQEAFF
13 few TRBJ2-2 TRBV12-3/TRBV12-4 NA TGTGCCAGCAGTTTGCAGGGAACCGGGGAGCTGTTTTTT CASSLQGTGELFF
14 many TRBJ2-5 TRBV7-9 NA TGTGCCAGCAGCTTAGGACCCGTGCAGGAGACCCAGTACTTC CASSLGPVQETQYF
15 few TRBJ2-1 TRBV6-1 NA TGTGCCAGCAGTGAAGATCAGGGGCCCTACAATGAGCAGTTCTTC CASSEDQGPYNEQFF
14 many TRBJ1-5 TRBV6-2/TRBV6-3 NA TGTGCCAGCCGTCCCCTGATTAGCAATCAGCCCCAGCATTTT CASRPLISNQPQHF
16 many TRBJ2-6 TRBV5-1 NA TGCGCCAGCAGCTTTGAGCCCAACTCTGGGGCCAACGTCCTGACTTTC CASSFEPNSGANVLTF
13 many TRBJ2-1 TRBV15 NA TGTGCCACCAGCGCCATGGGAAATAATGAGCAGTTCTTC CATSAMGNNEQFF
11 many TRBJ2-7 TRBV20-1 NA TGCAGTGCTCGGCCCCTATACGAGCAGTACTTC CSARPLYEQYF
13 NA TRBJ2-7 TRBV3-1 NA TGTGCCAGCAGCCAACGAGAGGGTGGAGAGCAGTACTTC CASSQREGGEQYF
13 few TRBJ1-2 TRBV27 TRBD1 TGTGCCAGCAGTTTCCCAGGGGGATATGGCTACACCTTC CASSFPGGYGYTF